What follows is one T cell receptor beta chain and its context. This entry is derived from a study of shared clonotypes between healthy human individuals. The assay was immunoSEQ multiplex PCR, and TCRdb's table has in-frame clones only and misses some. The sample shows about 1.4 million clones, approximately 96% of them seen only once. The J segment lost 6 bases and the V segment lost 4 bases, leaving 11 bases of the junction unmatched. In germline, CDR1 is SGDLS, CDR2 YYNGEE. The CDR3 runs to 15 residues. The chain employs TRBV9 and TRBJ2-3; TRBD2 agrees at 7 bases. Sample: naive CD4+ T cells sorted from blood. Indicated subset: CD45RA+ positively selected. The TCR sequence derives from a young man in good health. CDR3 DNA sequence: TGTGCCAGCAGCCCCCAATGGGCGGGAGAGGATACGCAGTATTTT. It is translated as CASSPQWAGEDTQYF.